This T cell receptor beta chain is drawn from a study of tumor-infiltrating lymphocytes in primary liver carcinoma. Study-wide results and caveats: Blood had a significantly lower top-250-clone fraction than tumors did (p = 0.039). Only about 7-24% of top clones appeared in all five tumor regions. Tumor-adjacent and tumor-blood pairs displayed less overlap than did pairs of tumor regions.

This clonotype occurred a few times. Its antigen is as yet unknown. From around 500 ng of total RNA, TCR beta-specific cDNA was reverse-transcribed using a constant-region primer. Generation of the TCR beta libraries relied on three nested multiplex PCR rounds using slightly modified ARM-PCR. For about 11 cycles apiece, the opening two PCR rounds ran with TRBV1-TRBV30 forward primers and a C-beta reverse primer. Using its own MiXCR run on the multiplex PCR reads, TCRdb lists one record per CDR3 protein. The table shows 100,000 or so distinct CDR3 sequences, with roughly 85% occurring only once. The tissue used was unsorted bulk material of roughly 17-33 mg. RNA and DNA were co-extracted from it with the AllPrep DNA/RNA mini kit. V was cut by 5 bases and J by 8 bases, with 19 bases left in between. CDR3 length: 16 amino acids. Germline CDR1 reads MNHEY; CDR2 reads SVGAGI.

This TCR was recovered from a man aged 35-49 years with primary liver carcinoma and hepatitis B virus infection. Specimen: liver tumor tissue from sampling region 3. Subset given: tumor region T3, left-lateral pole. The chain uses TRBV6-5 and TRBJ1-6; a weak D match, TRBD1 (5 bases). In nucleotides, the CDR3 is TGTGCCAGCAGTCTTTCCGGGGGATGGAATGATTCACCCCTCCACTTT. Its translation is CASSLSGGWNDSPLHF.